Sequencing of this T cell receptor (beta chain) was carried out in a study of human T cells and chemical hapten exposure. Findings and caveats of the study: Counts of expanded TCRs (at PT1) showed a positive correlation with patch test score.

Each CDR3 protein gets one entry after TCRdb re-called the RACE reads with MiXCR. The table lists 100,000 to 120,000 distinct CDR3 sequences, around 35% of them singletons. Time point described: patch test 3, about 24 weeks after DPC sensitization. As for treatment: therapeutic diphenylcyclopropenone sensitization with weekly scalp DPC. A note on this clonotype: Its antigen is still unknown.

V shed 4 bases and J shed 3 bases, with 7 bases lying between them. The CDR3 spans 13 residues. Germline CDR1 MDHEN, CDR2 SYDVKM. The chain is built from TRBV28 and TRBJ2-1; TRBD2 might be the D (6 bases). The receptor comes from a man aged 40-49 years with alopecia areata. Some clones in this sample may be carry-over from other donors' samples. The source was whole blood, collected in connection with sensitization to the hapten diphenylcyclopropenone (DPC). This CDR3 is CASSWRDYNEQFF. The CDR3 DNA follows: TGTGCCAGCAGTTGGCGGGACTACAATGAGCAGTTCTTC. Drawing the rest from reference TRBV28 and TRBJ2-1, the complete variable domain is DVKVTQSSRYLVKRTGEKVFLECVQDMDHENMFWYRQDPGLGLRLIYFSYDVKMKEKGDIPEGYSVSREKKERFSLILESASTNQTSMYLCASSWRDYNEQFFGPGTRLTVL.